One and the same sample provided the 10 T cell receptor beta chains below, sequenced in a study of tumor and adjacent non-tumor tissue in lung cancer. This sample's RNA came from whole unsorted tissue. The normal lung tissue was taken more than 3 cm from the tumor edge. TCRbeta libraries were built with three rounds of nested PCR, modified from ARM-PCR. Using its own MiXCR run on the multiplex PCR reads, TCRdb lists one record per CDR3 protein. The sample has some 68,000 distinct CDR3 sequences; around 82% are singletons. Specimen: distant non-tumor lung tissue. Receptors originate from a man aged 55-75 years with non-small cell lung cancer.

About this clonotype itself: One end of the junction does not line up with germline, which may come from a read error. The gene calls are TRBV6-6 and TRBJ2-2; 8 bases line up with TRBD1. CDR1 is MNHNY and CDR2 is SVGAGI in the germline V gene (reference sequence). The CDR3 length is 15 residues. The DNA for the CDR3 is TGTGCCAGCAGGGCCAGGGGGCTTAACACCGGGGAGCTGTCTTTT. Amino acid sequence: CASRARGLNTGELSF.

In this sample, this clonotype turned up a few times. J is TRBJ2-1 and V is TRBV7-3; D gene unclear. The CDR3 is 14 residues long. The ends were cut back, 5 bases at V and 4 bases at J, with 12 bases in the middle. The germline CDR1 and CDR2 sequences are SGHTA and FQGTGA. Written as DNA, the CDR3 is TGTGCCAGCAGCGCCGGGCTGAGATACAATGAGCAGTTCTTC. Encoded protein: CASSAGLRYNEQFF.

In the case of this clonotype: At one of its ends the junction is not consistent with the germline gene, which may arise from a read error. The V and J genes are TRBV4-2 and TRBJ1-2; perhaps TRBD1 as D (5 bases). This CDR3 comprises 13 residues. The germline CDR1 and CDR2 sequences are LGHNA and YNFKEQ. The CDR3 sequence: CASSQRPGDGYTF. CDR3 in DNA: TGTGCCAGCAGCCAGAGGCCGGGGGATGGCTACACATTC.

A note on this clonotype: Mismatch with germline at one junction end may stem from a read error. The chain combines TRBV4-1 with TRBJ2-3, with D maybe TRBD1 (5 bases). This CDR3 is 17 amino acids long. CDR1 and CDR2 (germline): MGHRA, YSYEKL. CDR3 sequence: CASSQDTVQDITDTQYF. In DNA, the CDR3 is TGCGCCAGCAGCCAAGATACGGTCCAGGACATAACAGATACACAGTATTTT.

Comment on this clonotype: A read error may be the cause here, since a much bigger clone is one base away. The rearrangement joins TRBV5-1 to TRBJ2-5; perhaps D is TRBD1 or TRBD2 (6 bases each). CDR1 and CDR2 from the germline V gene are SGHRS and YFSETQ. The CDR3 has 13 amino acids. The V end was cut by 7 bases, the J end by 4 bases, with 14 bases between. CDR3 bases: TGCGCCAGCGAGGAGGGGGGCCGAGAGACCCAGTACTTC. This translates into CASEEGGRETQYF.

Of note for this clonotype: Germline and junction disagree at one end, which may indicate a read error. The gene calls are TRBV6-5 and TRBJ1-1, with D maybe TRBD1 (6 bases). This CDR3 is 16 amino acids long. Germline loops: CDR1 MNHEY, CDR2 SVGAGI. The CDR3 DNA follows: TGTGCCAGTAGAATTAGCAGCGGGACAAAGAACACTGAAGTTTTCTTT. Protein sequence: CASRISSGTKNTEVFF.

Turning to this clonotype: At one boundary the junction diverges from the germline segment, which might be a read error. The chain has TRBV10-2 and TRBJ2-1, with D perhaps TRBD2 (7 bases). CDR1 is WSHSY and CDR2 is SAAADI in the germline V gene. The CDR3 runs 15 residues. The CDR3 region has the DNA TGCGCCAGATGTGAGTCGGAGGGGGAGGGTAATGAACAGTTCTTC. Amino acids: CARCESEGEGNEQFF.

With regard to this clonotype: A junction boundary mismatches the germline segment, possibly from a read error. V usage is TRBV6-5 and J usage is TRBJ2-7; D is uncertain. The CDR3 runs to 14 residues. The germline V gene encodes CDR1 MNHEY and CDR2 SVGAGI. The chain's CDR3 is CVSNRAAISYEQYF. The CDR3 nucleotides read TGTGTCAGCAATCGGGCCGCCATCTCCTACGAGCAGTACTTC.

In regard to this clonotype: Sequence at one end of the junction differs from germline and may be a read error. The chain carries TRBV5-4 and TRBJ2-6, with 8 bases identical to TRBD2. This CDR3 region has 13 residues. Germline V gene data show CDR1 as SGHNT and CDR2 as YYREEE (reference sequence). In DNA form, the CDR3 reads TGTGCCTGCCGCGTCGGGGGGGCCTACGTCCTGACTTTC. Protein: CACRVGGAYVLTF.

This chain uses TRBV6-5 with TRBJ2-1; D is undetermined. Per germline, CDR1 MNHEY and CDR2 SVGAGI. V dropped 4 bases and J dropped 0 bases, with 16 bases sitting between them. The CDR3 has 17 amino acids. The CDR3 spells CASSFPGWLISYNEQFF. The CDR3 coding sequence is TGTGCCAGCAGTTTTCCCGGCTGGCTGATCTCCTACAATGAGCAGTTCTTC.